This T cell receptor beta chain was observed in a study of radiation and T cells in renal cell carcinoma. Turning to the study itself: Nephrectomy followed 15 Gy stereotactic body radiation by 4 weeks.

The time point: blood 2 weeks post-SBRT. Treatment specified: 15 Gy SBRT to primary tumor, nephrectomy 4 weeks later. After SBRT, blood was collected at 2 and 4 weeks, plus baseline. TCRdb's table, derived via immunoSEQ multiplex PCR, lists solely in-frame clones and lacks some. Of fewer than 55,000 clones in the sample, 80% were seen once. For this clone: What it recognizes is unknown.

V dropped 4 bases and J dropped 6; count of bases not matched to a gene: 11. This CDR3 is 18 amino acids long. Germline CDR1 and CDR2: SGHTA and FQGNSA. Study results and caveats: From baseline, blood top tumor clonotypes peaked at 2 weeks post-radiation.

The TCR sequence derives from a woman in her sixties or seventies with renal cell carcinoma. The chain couples TRBV7-2 to TRBJ2-1; the match to TRBD2 covers 14 bases. Source: blood, taken from a patient whose treatment included radiotherapy and nephrectomy. In nucleotides, the CDR3 is TGTGCCAGCAGCTCCGCGGGCGGACTAGCGGGGGGACGCAATGAGCAGTTCTTC. It encodes CASSSAGGLAGGRNEQFF.